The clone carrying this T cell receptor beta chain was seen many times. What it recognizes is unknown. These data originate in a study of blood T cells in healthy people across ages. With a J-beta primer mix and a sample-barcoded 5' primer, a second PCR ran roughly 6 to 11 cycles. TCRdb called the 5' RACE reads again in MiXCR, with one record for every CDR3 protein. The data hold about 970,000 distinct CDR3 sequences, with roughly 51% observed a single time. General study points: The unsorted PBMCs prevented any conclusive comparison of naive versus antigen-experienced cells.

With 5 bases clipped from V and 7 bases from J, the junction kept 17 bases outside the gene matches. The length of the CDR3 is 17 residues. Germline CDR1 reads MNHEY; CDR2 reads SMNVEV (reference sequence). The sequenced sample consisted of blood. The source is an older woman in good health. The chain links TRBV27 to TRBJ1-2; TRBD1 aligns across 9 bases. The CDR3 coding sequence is TGTGCCAGCAGTGCCCATACGGGACAGGGATCTATGGTTGGCTACACCTTC. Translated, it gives CASSAHTGQGSMVGYTF.